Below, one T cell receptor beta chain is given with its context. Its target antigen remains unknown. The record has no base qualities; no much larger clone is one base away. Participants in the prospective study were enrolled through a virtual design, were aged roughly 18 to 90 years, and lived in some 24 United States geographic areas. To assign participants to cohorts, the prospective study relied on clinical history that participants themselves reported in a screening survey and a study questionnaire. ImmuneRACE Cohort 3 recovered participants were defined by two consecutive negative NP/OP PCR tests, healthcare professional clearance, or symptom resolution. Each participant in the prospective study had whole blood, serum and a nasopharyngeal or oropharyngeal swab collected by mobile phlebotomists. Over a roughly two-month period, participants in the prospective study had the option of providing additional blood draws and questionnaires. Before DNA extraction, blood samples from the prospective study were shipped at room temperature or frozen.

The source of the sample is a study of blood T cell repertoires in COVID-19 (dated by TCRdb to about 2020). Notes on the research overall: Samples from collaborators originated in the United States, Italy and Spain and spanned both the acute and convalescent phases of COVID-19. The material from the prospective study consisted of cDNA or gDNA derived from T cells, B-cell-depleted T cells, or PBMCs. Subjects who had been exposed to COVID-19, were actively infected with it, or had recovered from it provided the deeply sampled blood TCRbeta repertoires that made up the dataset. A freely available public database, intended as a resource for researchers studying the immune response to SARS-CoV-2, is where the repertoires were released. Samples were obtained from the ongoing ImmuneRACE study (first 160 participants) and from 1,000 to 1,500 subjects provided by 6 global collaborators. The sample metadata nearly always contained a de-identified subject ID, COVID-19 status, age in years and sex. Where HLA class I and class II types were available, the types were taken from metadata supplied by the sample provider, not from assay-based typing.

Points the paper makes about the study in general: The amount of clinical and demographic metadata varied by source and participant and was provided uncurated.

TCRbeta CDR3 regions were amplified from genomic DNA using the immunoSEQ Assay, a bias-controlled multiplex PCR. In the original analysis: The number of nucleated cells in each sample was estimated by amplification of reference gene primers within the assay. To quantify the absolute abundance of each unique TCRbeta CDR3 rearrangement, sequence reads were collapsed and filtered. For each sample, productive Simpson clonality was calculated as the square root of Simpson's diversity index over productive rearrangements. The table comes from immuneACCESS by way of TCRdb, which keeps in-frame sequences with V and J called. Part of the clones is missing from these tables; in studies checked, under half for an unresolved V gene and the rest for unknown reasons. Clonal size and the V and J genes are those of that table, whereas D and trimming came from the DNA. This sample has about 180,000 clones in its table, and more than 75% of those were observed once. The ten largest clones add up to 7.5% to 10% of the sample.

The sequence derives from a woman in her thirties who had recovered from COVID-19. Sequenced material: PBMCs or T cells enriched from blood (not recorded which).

This receptor carries the CDR3 CASSSPSGSVRETQYF. The nucleotides read TGTGCCAGCAGTTCACCTAGCGGGAGTGTAAGAGAGACCCAGTACTTC. The rearrangement joined TRBV27 to TRBJ2-5; the junction holds 10 bases that match TRBD2. From the germline V gene (reference sequence), CDR1 is MNHEY and CDR2 is SMNVEV. Compared with germline, V lacks 4 bases and J lacks 4 bases; bases without a gene match: 9. The CDR3 runs 16 residues from the cysteine to the phenylalanine. Only CDR3 DNA is held: 48 bases, read in frame from base 1.